This T cell receptor beta chain was profiled in a study of T cells in pancreatic ductal adenocarcinoma. Findings and caveats of the study: Unique clonotypes were about 8-fold more numerous in blood than in tumor. Mean clonality was approximately 0.11 in tumors and 0.06 to 0.085 in blood, not significantly different. Comparisons of tumor and blood clonality may show falsely lower tumor diversity.

The protocol was immunoSEQ multiplex PCR, while the TCRdb copy is restricted to in-frame clones and leaves out a portion. In the table there are 8,500 to 9,500 clones, under 90% of which are singletons. Selected pancreatic ductal adenocarcinoma patients had undergone surgery without neoadjuvant therapy. A note on this clone: Its antigen is currently unknown.

The receptor was derived from a human donor with pancreatic ductal adenocarcinoma. Sequencing input: PBMCs.

Written as DNA, the CDR3 is TGTGCCAGCAGTTTAGCCGGACAGGGAGGAAAAGAGACCCAGTACTTC. Protein: CASSLAGQGGKETQYF. The rearrangement uses TRBV27 and TRBJ2-5, with 8 bases fitting TRBD1. Trimming cost V 2 bases and J 3 bases; bases outside gene matches: 8. This CDR3 region has 16 residues. Germline assignment: CDR1 MNHEY and CDR2 SMNVEV (reference sequence).